This entry lists 7 T cell receptor beta chains sequenced from one sample in a study of cytomegalovirus exposure and HLA in healthy donors. The primer mix had 60 Vbeta and 13 Jbeta primers. Sequenced by immunoSEQ multiplex PCR; TCRdb stores in-frame clones only, minus some. Of 200,000 to 250,000 clones listed, approximately 80% are singletons. Sequencing was carried out using PBMCs. Source of these receptors: a woman aged 30 to 39 in good health and CMV-seronegative.

V and J are TRBV4-2 and TRBJ2-6, with TRBD2 matching over 8 bases. The germline V gene encodes CDR1 LGHNA and CDR2 YNFKEQ. Losses at the gene ends were 4 bases for V and 2 bases for J; bases not matched to a gene: 10. CDR3 length: 18 residues. The CDR3 region is CASSLPAGGDTGANVLTF. The CDR3 DNA reads TGTGCCAGCAGCCTCCCTGCGGGGGGCGATACTGGGGCCAACGTCCTGACTTTC.

The V call is TRBV29-1, the J call TRBJ2-1; 9 bases agree with TRBD2. J was trimmed by 3 bases and V by 6 bases; bases with no gene match: 12. Germline-derived CDR1 and CDR2 are SQVTM and ANQGSEA. The CDR3 covers 16 residues. The CDR3 DNA follows: TGCAGCGTGCAAAAAAGACTAGCGGCACTCTACAATGAGCAGTTCTTC. The encoded protein is CSVQKRLAALYNEQFF.

The V gene is TRBV6-1, the J gene TRBJ2-1, with 10 bases lining up with TRBD2. Germline CDR1 reads MNHNS; CDR2 reads SASEGT. With V trimmed by 8 bases and J by 9 bases, 4 bases remained unmatched. The CDR3 totals 12 residues. The DNA for the CDR3 is TGTGCCAGCGAGAGCGGGGGGGGTGAGCAGTTCTTC. Protein: CASESGGGEQFF.

The chain carries TRBV5-5 and TRBJ2-3, with TRBD2 matching over 11 bases. The CDR3 spans 14 residues. CDR1 SGHKS and CDR2 YYEKEE come from the germline V gene (reference sequence). V gave up 4 bases and J gave up 7 bases; unmatched junction bases: 5. The CDR3 loop is CASSLSGRGHTQYF. The CDR3 bases are TGTGCCAGCAGCCTTAGCGGGAGGGGGCATACGCAGTATTTT.

V and J are TRBV5-1 and TRBJ2-3, with no clear D. This CDR3 spans 16 amino acids. V was trimmed by 2 bases and J by 0 bases, leaving 13 bases between them. CDR1 and CDR2 (germline): SGHRS, YFSETQ. CDR3 residues: CASSFPSLESTDTQYF. The CDR3 DNA reads as TGCGCCAGCAGCTTCCCTTCCCTGGAGAGCACAGATACGCAGTATTTT.

The rearrangement links TRBV7-8 to TRBJ1-6; the D is unclear. V was cut by 1 base and J by 7 bases, with 8 bases left in between. This CDR3 is 14 amino acids long. From germline, CDR1 is SGHVS and CDR2 FQNEAQ. The CDR3 protein is CASSLGPGNSPLHF. For the CDR3, the DNA is TGTGCCAGCAGCTTAGGTCCGGGGAATTCACCCCTCCACTTT.

This sequence joins TRBV11-3 and TRBJ2-5; TRBD2 might be the D (6 bases). The CDR3 contains 14 residues. Trimming shortened V by 5 bases and J by 5 bases, and 15 bases separated the two germline ends. CDR1 is SGHNT and CDR2 is YENEEA in the germline V gene. The CDR3 loop reads CASSPGGTGETQYF. The CDR3 DNA is TGTGCCAGCAGCCCCGGTGGGACTGGGGAGACCCAGTACTTC.